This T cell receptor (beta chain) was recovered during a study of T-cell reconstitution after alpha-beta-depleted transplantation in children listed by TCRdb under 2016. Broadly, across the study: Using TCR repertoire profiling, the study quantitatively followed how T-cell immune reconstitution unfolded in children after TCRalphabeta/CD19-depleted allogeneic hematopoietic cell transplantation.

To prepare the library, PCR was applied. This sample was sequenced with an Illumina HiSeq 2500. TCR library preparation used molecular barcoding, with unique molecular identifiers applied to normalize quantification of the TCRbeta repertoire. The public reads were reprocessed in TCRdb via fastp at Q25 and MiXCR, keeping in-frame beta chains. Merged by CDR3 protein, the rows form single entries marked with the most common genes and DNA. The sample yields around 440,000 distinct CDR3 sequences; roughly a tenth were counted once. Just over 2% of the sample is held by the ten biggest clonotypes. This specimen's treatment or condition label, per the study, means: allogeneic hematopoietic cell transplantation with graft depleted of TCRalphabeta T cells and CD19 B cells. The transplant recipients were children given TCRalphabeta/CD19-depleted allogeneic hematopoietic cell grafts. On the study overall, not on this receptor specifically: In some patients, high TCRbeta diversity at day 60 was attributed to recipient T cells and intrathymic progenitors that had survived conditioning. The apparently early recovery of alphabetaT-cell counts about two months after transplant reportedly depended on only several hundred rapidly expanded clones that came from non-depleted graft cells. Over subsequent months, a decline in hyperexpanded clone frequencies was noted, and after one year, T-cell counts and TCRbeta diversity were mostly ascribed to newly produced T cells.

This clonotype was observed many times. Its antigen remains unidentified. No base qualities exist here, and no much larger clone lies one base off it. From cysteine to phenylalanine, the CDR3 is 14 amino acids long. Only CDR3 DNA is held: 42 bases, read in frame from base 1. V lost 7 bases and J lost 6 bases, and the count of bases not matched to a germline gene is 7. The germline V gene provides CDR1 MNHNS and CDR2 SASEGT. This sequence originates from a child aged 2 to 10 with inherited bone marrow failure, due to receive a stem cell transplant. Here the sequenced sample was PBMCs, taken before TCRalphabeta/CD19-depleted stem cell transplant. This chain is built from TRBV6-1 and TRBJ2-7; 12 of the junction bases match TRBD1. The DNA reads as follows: TGTGCCAGCACCGAAGGGACAGGGGGCATCGAGCAGTACTTC. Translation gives CASTEGTGGIEQYF.